A selection of T cell receptor beta chains follows, all from one sample in a study of cytomegalovirus exposure and HLA in healthy donors. Libraries were prepared by immunoSEQ multiplex PCR; TCRdb keeps only in-frame clonotypes and omits some of them. This table has over 100,000 clones, 63% appearing once. The sequenced sample consisted of PBMCs. The receptor set was obtained from a human donor in good health. CDR3s include the opening cysteine and the closing phenylalanine or tryptophan. The order of the fields is clone size, J gene, V gene, D gene, CDR3 protein, CDR3 DNA. D genes are given only for firm matches. Rows give clone size only sometimes, using once, few, many, or a class for an expanded clone.

size: once; J: TRBJ1-1; V: TRBV18; D: .; CDR3: CASSFSRQDEAFF; DNA: TGTGCCAGCTCTTTCTCCCGACAGGATGAAGCTTTCTTT
size: .; J: TRBJ1-2; V: TRBV12-5; D: .; CDR3: CASGLATSIYGYTF; DNA: TGTGCTAGTGGTTTGGCGACTTCTATCTATGGCTACACCTTC
size: few; J: TRBJ2-7; V: TRBV9; D: TRBD2; CDR3: CASSPLLAGVVEQYF; DNA: TGTGCCAGCAGCCCCCTTCTAGCGGGAGTTGTCGAGCAGTACTTC
size: .; J: TRBJ2-7; V: TRBV11-2; D: .; CDR3: CASSLSGYEQYF; DNA: TGTGCCAGCAGCTTGTCGGGTTACGAGCAGTACTTC
size: .; J: TRBJ2-7; V: TRBV11-2; D: TRBD2; CDR3: CASSRSGGRFEQYF; DNA: TGTGCCAGCAGCCGTAGTGGCGGGAGGTTCGAGCAGTACTTC
size: few; J: TRBJ1-3; V: TRBV6-1; D: .; CDR3: CASSEGYWGGSGNTIYF; DNA: TGTGCCAGCAGTGAAGGGTATTGGGGCGGCTCTGGAAACACCATATATTTT
size: .; J: TRBJ2-7; V: TRBV6-4; D: .; CDR3: CAREGLDEQYF; DNA: TGTGCCAGAGAAGGACTCGACGAGCAGTACTTC
size: few; J: TRBJ2-2; V: TRBV11-3; D: .; CDR3: CASSPSGGINTGELFF; DNA: TGTGCCAGCAGCCCCAGTGGGGGGATAAACACCGGGGAGCTGTTTTTT
size: .; J: TRBJ2-7; V: TRBV4-1; D: TRBD1; CDR3: CASSQGVTGGAYEQYF; DNA: TGCGCCAGCAGCCAAGGGGTGACAGGGGGTGCCTACGAGCAGTACTTC
size: .; J: TRBJ2-1; V: TRBV9; D: TRBD2; CDR3: CASSVVSGSELSSYNEQFF; DNA: TGTGCCAGCAGCGTAGTGAGCGGGAGTGAATTAAGCTCCTACAATGAGCAGTTCTTC
size: .; J: TRBJ1-3; V: TRBV6-6; D: TRBD1; CDR3: CASSRDRRSGNTIYF; DNA: TGTGCCAGCAGTCGGGACAGGCGGTCCGGAAACACCATATATTTT
size: .; J: TRBJ1-1; V: TRBV6-5; D: .; CDR3: CASSKTVNTEAFF; DNA: TGTGCCAGCAGTAAAACAGTGAACACTGAAGCTTTCTTT
size: .; J: TRBJ2-1; V: TRBV9; D: TRBD2; CDR3: CASSALKLAGAWSDEQFF; DNA: TGTGCCAGCAGCGCCTTAAAACTAGCGGGAGCGTGGAGTGATGAGCAGTTCTTC
size: few; J: TRBJ2-1; V: TRBV7-9; D: TRBD2; CDR3: CASSLGEGYNEQFF; DNA: TGTGCCAGCAGCTTAGGGGAGGGCTACAATGAGCAGTTCTTC
size: .; J: TRBJ1-1; V: TRBV14; D: .; CDR3: CASSLTAMNTEAFF; DNA: TGTGCCAGCAGCTTGACAGCCATGAACACTGAAGCTTTCTTT
size: .; J: TRBJ2-5; V: TRBV7-9; D: .; CDR3: CASSSWTVGVETQYF; DNA: TGTGCCAGCAGCTCTTGGACAGTTGGCGTCGAGACCCAGTACTTC
size: once; J: TRBJ2-3; V: TRBV27; D: TRBD1; CDR3: CASSWTGDSSTDTQYF; DNA: TGTGCCAGCAGTTGGACAGGGGATTCTAGCACAGATACGCAGTATTTT
size: .; J: TRBJ1-5; V: TRBV5-5; D: TRBD1; CDR3: CASSLEGDRARPQHF; DNA: TGTGCCAGCAGCTTGGAAGGGGACAGGGCCAGGCCCCAGCATTTT
size: .; J: TRBJ1-1; V: TRBV7-6; D: .; CDR3: CASSSQQNTEAFF; DNA: TGTGCCAGCAGCTCACAACAGAACACTGAAGCTTTCTTT
size: .; J: TRBJ1-1; V: TRBV6-6; D: .; CDR3: CASSYPGNTEAFF; DNA: TGTGCCAGCAGTTACCCAGGGAACACTGAAGCTTTCTTT
size: .; J: TRBJ2-1; V: TRBV6-5; D: TRBD2; CDR3: CASSSRLAGGYEQFF; DNA: TGTGCCAGCAGTTCTAGACTAGCGGGCGGCTATGAGCAGTTCTTC
size: .; J: TRBJ2-1; V: TRBV6-6; D: .; CDR3: CASLDRGSTSYNEQFF; DNA: TGTGCTAGTCTTGATCGGGGATCCACCTCCTACAATGAGCAGTTCTTC
size: .; J: TRBJ2-1; V: TRBV15; D: .; CDR3: CATSPDYSYNEQFF; DNA: TGTGCCACCAGCCCTGACTACTCCTACAATGAGCAGTTCTTC
size: .; J: TRBJ2-1; V: TRBV2; D: .; CDR3: CASRDPGGGNNEQFF; DNA: TGTGCCAGCAGAGATCCTGGAGGGGGCAACAATGAGCAGTTCTTC
size: .; J: TRBJ2-3; V: TRBV4-1; D: .; CDR3: CASSRDNTDTHYF; DNA: TGCGCCAGCAGTCGGGACAACACAGATACGCATTATTTT
size: few; J: TRBJ2-3; V: TRBV6-1; D: TRBD2; CDR3: CASSESPFSGIIPDTQYF; DNA: TGTGCCAGCAGTGAATCCCCCTTTAGCGGGATAATCCCAGATACGCAGTATTTT
size: .; J: TRBJ2-3; V: TRBV30; D: TRBD2; CDR3: CAWSLQAGVRDTQYF; DNA: TGTGCCTGGAGTCTCCAAGCGGGAGTGCGAGATACGCAGTATTTT
size: .; J: TRBJ2-1; V: TRBV11-2; D: TRBD1; CDR3: CASSSTGGSYNEQFF; DNA: TGTGCCAGCAGCTCCACAGGGGGCTCCTACAATGAGCAGTTCTTC
size: few; J: TRBJ1-2; V: TRBV30; D: TRBD1; CDR3: CAWSSNRDRAFYVYTF; DNA: TGTGCCTGGAGTTCGAACCGGGACAGGGCATTCTATGTCTACACCTTC
size: .; J: TRBJ2-3; V: TRBV6-1; D: .; CDR3: CASSESLLTDTQYF; DNA: TGTGCCAGCAGTGAGTCCCTTCTCACAGATACGCAGTATTTT
size: .; J: TRBJ1-3; V: TRBV29-1; D: TRBD1; CDR3: CSVGGTGDGNTIYF; DNA: TGCAGCGTTGGGGGGACAGGGGATGGAAACACCATATATTTT
size: .; J: TRBJ2-5; V: TRBV6-1; D: TRBD2; CDR3: CASSEWSLAGGKETQYF; DNA: TGTGCCAGCAGTGAGTGGAGTCTAGCGGGAGGGAAAGAGACCCAGTACTTC
size: .; J: TRBJ1-2; V: TRBV4-2; D: .; CDR3: CASSQQTVTNYGYTF; DNA: TGTGCCAGCAGCCAACAGACAGTTACTAACTATGGCTACACCTTC
size: few; J: TRBJ2-1; V: TRBV4-1; D: TRBD2; CDR3: CASSRGLANYNEQFF; DNA: TGCGCCAGCAGCCGGGGACTAGCAAACTACAATGAGCAGTTCTTC
size: .; J: TRBJ2-1; V: TRBV7-9; D: TRBD2; CDR3: CASSSSLSGVSEQFF; DNA: TGTGCCAGCAGCTCTTCACTCAGCGGGGTTAGCGAGCAGTTCTTC
size: .; J: TRBJ2-5; V: TRBV10-3; D: TRBD1; CDR3: CAISDGTVKQTQYF; DNA: TGTGCCATCAGTGACGGGACAGTTAAGCAGACCCAGTACTTC
size: .; J: TRBJ1-5; V: TRBV9; D: TRBD1; CDR3: CASSSGQGYQPQHF; DNA: TGTGCCAGCAGCTCGGGACAGGGGTATCAGCCCCAGCATTTT
size: few; J: TRBJ2-3; V: TRBV6-1; D: TRBD2; CDR3: CASSEVVRASGKGDTQYF; DNA: TGTGCCAGCAGTGAAGTAGTTAGGGCTAGCGGGAAAGGTGATACGCAGTATTTT
size: once; J: TRBJ2-1; V: TRBV29-1; D: .; CDR3: CSVERQDNYNEQFF; DNA: TGCAGCGTTGAAAGACAGGACAATTACAATGAGCAGTTCTTC
size: few; J: TRBJ2-7; V: TRBV18; D: .; CDR3: CASSPDRREQYF; DNA: TGTGCCAGCTCTCCAGACAGGCGCGAGCAGTACTTC
size: .; J: TRBJ2-1; V: TRBV10-2; D: .; CDR3: CASQRLRDNEQFF; DNA: TGCGCCAGCCAAAGACTCAGGGACAATGAGCAGTTCTTC
size: .; J: TRBJ2-7; V: TRBV19; D: .; CDR3: CASGSTYEQYF; DNA: TGTGCCAGTGGGAGCACCTACGAGCAGTACTTC
size: .; J: TRBJ1-3; V: TRBV18; D: TRBD1; CDR3: CASSGQGVFTGNTIYF; DNA: TGTGCCAGCTCAGGACAGGGGGTATTCACTGGAAACACCATATATTTT
size: .; J: TRBJ2-7; V: TRBV27; D: .; CDR3: CASSNSWGPGSHEQYF; DNA: TGTGCCAGCAGCAATTCTTGGGGTCCAGGGTCCCACGAGCAGTACTTC
size: few; J: TRBJ1-2; V: TRBV28; D: TRBD1; CDR3: CASRRDRQLGYTF; DNA: TGTGCCAGCAGACGGGACAGACAGTTGGGCTACACCTTC
size: .; J: TRBJ2-1; V: TRBV2; D: TRBD2; CDR3: CARKTASGGSYNEQFF; DNA: TGTGCCAGAAAAACTGCTAGCGGAGGGTCCTACAATGAGCAGTTCTTC
size: .; J: TRBJ2-3; V: TRBV15; D: TRBD2; CDR3: CATSRDGGLAGGEDTQYF; DNA: TGTGCCACCAGCAGAGATGGGGGACTAGCGGGGGGCGAGGATACGCAGTATTTT
size: .; J: TRBJ2-3; V: TRBV4-1; D: TRBD1; CDR3: CASSQDRDRGYTDTQYF; DNA: TGCGCCAGCAGCCAAGATCGAGACAGGGGTTACACAGATACGCAGTATTTT
size: .; J: TRBJ2-2; V: TRBV7-9; D: .; CDR3: CASSSLGLFTGELFF; DNA: TGTGCGAGCAGCTCCCTGGGGCTATTCACCGGGGAGCTGTTTTTT
size: .; J: TRBJ1-2; V: TRBV11-2; D: .; CDR3: CASSLELKANYGYTF; DNA: TGTGCCAGCAGCTTAGAACTAAAAGCTAACTATGGCTACACCTTC